These T cell receptor beta chains were read from a single sample in a study of cytomegalovirus exposure and HLA in healthy donors. Method: immunoSEQ multiplex PCR; TCRdb's copy keeps in-frame clones and lacks some. The repertoire holds some 180,000 clones, more than 75% seen once, with 2.5% in the top ten. Material for sequencing was PBMCs. These receptors were collected from a woman aged 25-40 years in good health and CMV-seropositive. The CDR3 runs from the conserved cysteine through the conserved F or W. A D gene is named only where the DNA matches it firmly. Clone size is given for some rows only: seen once, a few or many times, or a class if the clone is expanded.

V	D	size	J	DNA	CDR3
TRBV15	TRBD2	NA	TRBJ2-3	TGTGCCACCAGCAGAGAGGGGACTAGCGTGTCTGGCACAGATACGCAGTATTTT	CATSREGTSVSGTDTQYF
TRBV4-1	TRBD2	few	TRBJ2-3	TGCGCCAGCAGTCCTAGCGGGGGCCAGGGAGATACGCAGTATTTT	CASSPSGGQGDTQYF
TRBV19	NA	NA	TRBJ1-4	TGTGCCAGTAGCCTCGGGGGACGGGGACTTAATGAAAAACTGTTTTTT	CASSLGGRGLNEKLFF
TRBV11-3	NA	NA	TRBJ2-1	TGTGCCAGCAGCCTAATGGGGGGGCATGAGCAGTTCTTC	CASSLMGGHEQFF
TRBV2	TRBD2	NA	TRBJ2-3	TGTGCCAGCAGTGAAACTAGCGGGGGGTGGGATACGCAGTATTTT	CASSETSGGWDTQYF
TRBV5-1	NA	once	TRBJ2-2	TGCGCCAGCAGCTTGGATATGACCGGGGAGCTGTTTTTT	CASSLDMTGELFF
TRBV5-1	NA	few	TRBJ2-4	TGCGCCAGCAGCTTGGCCCTGGGGGGAAAAGCCAAAAACATTCAGTACTTC	CASSLALGGKAKNIQYF
TRBV6-6	NA	NA	TRBJ2-1	TGTGCCAGCAGTTATTGGGGGGAAAGGGACAATGAGCAGTTCTTC	CASSYWGERDNEQFF
TRBV5-6	NA	NA	TRBJ1-6	TGTGCCAGCAGCTCGGGACACCAGAGCTCCTATAATTCACCCCTCCACTTT	CASSSGHQSSYNSPLHF
TRBV2	NA	once	TRBJ1-2	TGTGCCAGCAGTTCAGGGACTGACTATGGCTACACCTTC	CASSSGTDYGYTF
TRBV11-3	NA	NA	TRBJ2-3	TGTGCCAGCAGCTTAGGGGCTACCACAGATACGCAGTATTTT	CASSLGATTDTQYF
TRBV28	TRBD1	NA	TRBJ1-2	TGTGCGGCTGGACAGGCCTCCAAGTACTATGGCTACACCTTC	CAAGQASKYYGYTF
TRBV21-1	NA	NA	TRBJ1-5	TGTGCCAGCAGCAAAGGGAGAGGCAGGGGGGGCAATCAGCCCCAGCATTTT	CASSKGRGRGGNQPQHF
TRBV7-6	NA	NA	TRBJ1-3	TGTGCCAGCAGCTTAGCGCCAGGGGACTCTGGAAACACCATATATTTT	CASSLAPGDSGNTIYF
TRBV28	TRBD1	NA	TRBJ2-7	TGTGCAACGACGACAGGGGGCGAGCAGTACTTC	CATTTGGEQYF
TRBV7-2	NA	NA	TRBJ2-2	TGTGCCAGCAATGCGGGTTCGACCGGGGAGCTGTTTTTT	CASNAGSTGELFF
TRBV5-1	NA	few	TRBJ2-7	TGCGCCAGCAGCTTCCTGACAGAGAACTACGAGCAGTACTTC	CASSFLTENYEQYF
TRBV2	TRBD1	NA	TRBJ1-4	TGTGCCAGCAGTAAAGACAGGGGACGAGAAAAACTGTTTTTT	CASSKDRGREKLFF
TRBV7-9	NA	NA	TRBJ1-3	TGTGCCAGCGACCCCGAGGGTTCGGGCTTCTCTGGAAACACCATATATTTT	CASDPEGSGFSGNTIYF
TRBV7-8	TRBD1	NA	TRBJ2-2	TGTGCCAGCAGCGCAGGGGGTCCCGGGGAGCTGTTTTTT	CASSAGGPGELFF
TRBV5-4	TRBD2	NA	TRBJ2-7	TGTGCCAGCAGCAAGCCGCGAGCTAGCGGGTCGAGCTACGAGCAGTACTTC	CASSKPRASGSSYEQYF
TRBV5-1	TRBD1	NA	TRBJ1-2	TGCGCCAGCAGTCTAGGACAGGGCCATGGCTACACCTTC	CASSLGQGHGYTF
TRBV5-4	TRBD1	NA	TRBJ2-2	TGTGCCAGCAGCACTGGCCGAGGACAGGGGGTCGGGGAGCTGTTTTTT	CASSTGRGQGVGELFF
TRBV5-8	NA	NA	TRBJ2-3	TGTGCCAGCAGCTTCGGGGATGCAGATACGCAGTATTTT	CASSFGDADTQYF
TRBV28	TRBD2	NA	TRBJ2-3	TGTGCCAGCAGTCCAGGACTAGCGGGGGCCACAGATACGCAGTATTTT	CASSPGLAGATDTQYF
TRBV13	NA	few	TRBJ2-7	TGTGCCAGCAGCTCCCGGGGTCGTTACGAGCAGTACTTC	CASSSRGRYEQYF
TRBV25-1	NA	NA	TRBJ2-7	TGTGCCAGCAGTGAATCGGGACTCCTTTCCTACGAGCAGTACTTC	CASSESGLLSYEQYF
TRBV7-2	NA	few	TRBJ2-5	TGTGCCAGCAAAATGGCCGGTGGGGGGGAGACCCAGTACTTC	CASKMAGGGETQYF
TRBV5-4	TRBD1	NA	TRBJ1-2	TGTGCCAGCAGCTTGCAGGGGGGACAAGGGGGCGGCTACACCTTC	CASSLQGGQGGGYTF
TRBV5-4	TRBD2	NA	TRBJ2-5	TGTGCCAGCAGCCCCCTGGCTAGCGGGGAAGAGACCCAGTACTTC	CASSPLASGEETQYF
TRBV9	NA	NA	TRBJ2-2	TGTGCCAGCAGCCCCCGCGGCAGTTACACCGGGGAGCTGTTTTTT	CASSPRGSYTGELFF